These 25 T cell receptor beta chains came from one sample sequenced in a study of breast tumors, draining lymph nodes, adjacent tissues. TCRdb processed the multiplex PCR reads anew with MiXCR; each CDR3 protein has one entry. This table has under 350,000 distinct CDR3 sequences, 30% to 35% appearing once. Breast cancer patients provided tissue from their axillary draining lymph nodes. Input material: axillary lymph node tissue. The source of these receptors is a female donor with breast cancer. Some clones in this sample may be carry-over from other donors' samples.

The V gene is TRBV11-2, the J gene TRBJ2-5, with TRBD2 identical over 9 bases. Looked up from germline, CDR1 is SGHAT and CDR2 is FQNNGV. V lost 5 bases and J lost 5; bases outside the gene matches: 3. The CDR3 extends over 13 amino acids. The CDR3 nucleotides read TGTGCCAGCAGCCGGCTAGCGGGGGAGACCCAGTACTTC. As protein: CASSRLAGETQYF.

The V gene is TRBV25-1, the J gene TRBJ2-1; 8 nucleotides line up with TRBD2. The germline V gene has CDR1 MGHDK and CDR2 SYGVNS. The J segment lost 8 bases and the V segment lost 4 bases, leaving 7 bases of the junction unmatched. The CDR3 totals 14 residues. In DNA form, the CDR3 reads TGTGCCAGCAGTGCAGCGGGAGCGGGTTATGAGCAGTTCTTC. Translating it yields CASSAAGAGYEQFF.

The rearrangement joins TRBV10-1 to TRBJ2-6, with 9 nucleotides matching TRBD2. Germline V gives CDR1 WNHNN, CDR2 SYGVQD (reference sequence). The CDR3 runs 15 residues. Trimming at V came to 7 bases and at J to 1 base, leaving 2 bases not matched to a gene. CDR3 residues: CASKREESGANVLTF. CDR3 bases: TGCGCCAGCAAGCGGGAGGAGTCTGGGGCCAACGTCCTGACTTTC.

The table lists this clonotype with many counts. This rearrangement joins TRBV2 to TRBJ2-2; D remains ambiguous. The CDR3 runs 13 residues. Germline lookup yields CDR1 SNHLY and CDR2 FYNNEI. Between the trimmed V and J ends, which lost 4 bases and 1 base, there was a span of 4 bases. The DNA for the CDR3 is TGTGCCAGCAGTGCTTTGAACACCGGGGAGCTGTTTTTT. The encoded protein is CASSALNTGELFF.

The V and J genes are TRBV18 and TRBJ1-2; perhaps TRBD1 as D (5 bases). Trimming shortened V by 5 bases and J by 8 bases, and 18 bases separated the two germline ends. Germline V gives CDR1 KGHSH, CDR2 LQKENI. The length of the CDR3 is 14 residues. CDR3 nucleotide sequence: TGTGCCAGCTCATCCTCTGGGGGAAGCGACGGCTACACCTTC. As protein: CASSSSGGSDGYTF. Full variable domain (remainder filled in from reference TRBV18 and TRBJ1-2): NAGVMQNPRHLVRRRGQEARLRCSPMKGHSHVYWYRQLPEEGLKFMVYLQKENIIDESGMPKERFSAEFPKEGPSILRIQQVVRGDSAAYFCASSSSGGSDGYTFGSGTRLTVV.

This clonotype was detected only a few times. The chain carries TRBV11-2 and TRBJ2-5; no clear D gene. Deletions cut 5 bases from V and 4 bases from J, with 11 bases between. Per germline, CDR1 SGHAT and CDR2 FQNNGV. CDR3 size: 13 residues. For the CDR3, the DNA is TGTGCCAGCAGCCCGGACGGATTAGAGACCCAGTACTTC. It encodes CASSPDGLETQYF.

In this sample, this clonotype turned up many times. V and J are TRBV29-1 and TRBJ2-7, with D perhaps being TRBD1 or TRBD2 (6 bases each). In germline, CDR1 is SQVTM, CDR2 ANQGSEA. V was clipped by 5 bases and J by 3 bases, with 8 bases between them. CDR3 length: 11 amino acids. Here the CDR3 reads CSVRGDYEQYF. CDR3 coding DNA: TGCAGCGTTAGGGGGGACTACGAGCAGTACTTC.

The table lists this clonotype with many counts. The genes are TRBV4-1 and TRBJ2-3, with TRBD1 matching 8 bases. CDR1 is MGHRA, CDR2 YSYEKL, per germline. The CDR3 covers 17 residues. Trimming cost V 2 bases and J 1 base; bases outside gene matches: 8. The DNA for the CDR3 is TGCGCCAGCAGCCAACCCCGGCCGACAGGGGGCACAGATACGCAGTATTTT. Translated: CASSQPRPTGGTDTQYF.

The sample holds many counts of this clonotype. This CDR3 is CASSAGTSVSNTGELFF. CDR3 in DNA: TGTGCCAGCAGTGCCGGGACTAGCGTTTCGAACACCGGGGAGCTGTTTTTT. The rearrangement links TRBV12-3 or TRBV12-4 to TRBJ2-2, with 10 positions matching TRBD2. V shed 5 bases and J 0 bases; nucleotides not matched to a gene: 6. The CDR3 loop spans 17 amino acids.

Worth noting for this clonotype: The DNA is left out, because the CDR3 cannot be placed on it with certainty; the CDR3 is given as TCRdb lists it. This rearrangement joins TRBV6-9 to TRBJ1-2; the D call of TRBD1 is as the table states it, not checked on the DNA. The CDR3 length is 22 residues, termini included. Germline assignment: CDR1 MNHGY and CDR2 SVAAGI. The CDR3 loop reads CASSEQGFNTEAFFGQLYGYTF.

This clonotype was seen at least ten times. The gene calls are TRBV20-1 and TRBJ2-7; no definite D call. CDR1 DFQATT and CDR2 SNEGSKA come from the germline V gene (reference sequence). This CDR3 is 14 amino acids long. Between the trimmed V and J ends, which lost 1 base and 3 bases, there was a span of 13 bases. The CDR3 protein is CSARGYTLSYEQYF. For the CDR3, the DNA is TGCAGTGCTAGAGGGTATACTCTTAGCTACGAGCAGTACTTC.

The CDR3 here is CASSDPTSGRASNIQYF. CDR3 DNA sequence: TGTGCCAGCAGTGACCCGACTAGCGGGAGGGCCTCGAACATTCAGTACTTC. V gene TRBV6-6 combines with J gene TRBJ2-4; 14 bases align to TRBD2. CDR3 length equals 17 residues. The germline CDR1 and CDR2 sequences are MNHNY and SVGAGI (reference sequence). V shed 5 bases and J 7 bases; nucleotides not matched to a gene: 10.

The V and J genes are TRBV30 and TRBJ2-1; the D gene is possibly TRBD2 (5 bases). From germline, CDR1 is GTSNPN and CDR2 SVGIG (reference sequence). The germline V and J ends were trimmed by 4 bases and 16 bases, with 20 bases remaining between them. The CDR3 loop spans 12 amino acids. CDR3 residues: CAWKTTGLASFF. Here the CDR3 DNA reads TGTGCCTGGAAAACCACCGGGCTAGCATCATTCTTC.

This clonotype was recorded at least ten times. This chain uses TRBV18 with TRBJ2-5, with a tentative D call TRBD2 (6 bases). The CDR3 has 13 amino acids. V lost 7 bases and J lost 2, with 11 bases in between. The germline V gene has CDR1 KGHSH and CDR2 LQKENI. CDR3 sequence: CASLTREQETQYF. CDR3 sequence (DNA): TGTGCCAGCTTGACACGGGAGCAAGAGACCCAGTACTTC.

This clonotype was counted ten times or more. The chain links TRBV20-1 to TRBJ2-1, with 10 positions matching TRBD2. V dropped 3 bases and J dropped 0; count of bases not matched to a gene: 8. Germline values: CDR1 DFQATT, CDR2 SNEGSKA (reference sequence). CDR3 size: 17 residues. CDR3 amino acids: CSASVAGGRSSYNEQFF. Here the CDR3 DNA reads TGCAGTGCTAGTGTAGCGGGAGGTCGAAGCTCCTACAATGAGCAGTTCTTC.

There are many counts of this clonotype. The V call is TRBV19, the J call TRBJ2-7, with TRBD2 matching 9 bases. CDR3 length equals 14 residues. Germline values: CDR1 LNHDA, CDR2 SQIVND (reference sequence). The V and J ends lost 3 bases and 5 bases, in that order; junction bases with no gene match: 5. CDR3 nucleotide sequence: TGTGCCAGTAGTATGATAGCGGGAGTGAACGAGCAGTACTTC. This encodes CASSMIAGVNEQYF. Full variable domain (rest looked up from reference TRBV19 and TRBJ2-7): DGGITQSPKYLFRKEGQNVTLSCEQNLNHDAMYWYRQDPGQGLRLIYYSQIVNDFQKGDIAEGYSVSREKKESFPLTVTSAQKNPTAFYLCASSMIAGVNEQYFGPGTRLTVT.

This chain connects TRBV5-1 to TRBJ1-1; D unresolved. Germline CDR1 is SGHRS and CDR2 is YFSETQ. Between the trimmed V and J ends, which lost 4 bases and 4 bases, there was a span of 11 bases. The CDR3 is 13 amino acids. This chain's CDR3 is CASSARRSTEAFF. CDR3 DNA sequence: TGCGCCAGCAGCGCAAGGCGAAGCACTGAAGCTTTCTTT.

This clonotype was seen repeatedly, ten times or more. The chain uses TRBV20-1 and TRBJ2-7; 7 bases align to TRBD2. J gave up 4 bases and V 2 bases, and 11 bases lay outside the gene matches. CDR1 and CDR2 (germline): DFQATT, SNEGSKA (reference sequence). The CDR3 spans 15 residues. The CDR3 DNA reads TGCAGTGCTAGACCCCCCGGGGGGAGGAGGTACGAGCAGTACTTC. It codes for CSARPPGGRRYEQYF.

This clonotype was seen more than once but under ten times. A much bigger clone sits one base away, suggesting this may be a read error. The J gene is TRBJ1-2, the V gene TRBV20-1, with 7 bases aligning to TRBD1. CDR3 length: 12 residues. The V gene's germline CDR1 is DFQATT and CDR2 SNEGSKA (reference sequence). CDR3 DNA sequence: TGCAGTGCAGGACAGGCTAACTATGGCTCCACCTTC. Translated: CSAGQANYGSTF.

This clonotype occurred many times. The chain employs TRBV9 and TRBJ2-3, with D unclear. CDR1 is SGDLS and CDR2 is YYNGEE in the germline V gene. V was clipped by 5 bases and J by 0 bases, with 10 bases between them. The CDR3 spans 14 residues. CDR3 sequence (DNA): TGTGCCAGCAGTCGTACACCTAGCACAGATACGCAGTATTTT. Its protein product is CASSRTPSTDTQYF.

Comments on this clonotype: The junction departs from germline at one end; a sequencing error may be responsible. The chain joins TRBV4-3 to TRBJ1-1; D is undetermined. The CDR3 totals 15 residues. Germline CDR1 is LGHNA and CDR2 is YSLEER. CDR3 DNA sequence: TGCGCCGGCAGCCCCGTCCCGAGCCCGAACACTGAAGCTTTCTTT. Its translation is CAGSPVPSPNTEAFF.

This clonotype has at least ten counts. The chain combines TRBV5-1 with TRBJ2-1; D assignment may be TRBD1 or TRBD2 (5 bases each). The V end lost 1 base, the J end lost 0 bases, and 17 bases lay between the germline ends. The CDR3 sequence is 18 residues long. Germline V CDR1 and CDR2: SGHRS, YFSETQ. The chain's CDR3 is CASSLRGALLSSYNEQFF. DNA of the CDR3: TGCGCCAGCAGCTTGCGGGGCGCCCTTTTAAGCTCCTACAATGAGCAGTTCTTC.

This clonotype was found many times. J is TRBJ1-2 and V is TRBV6-5, with D hard to call. The CDR3 totals 15 residues. The V and J ends lost 6 bases and 1 base respectively, with 15 bases between them. Per germline, CDR1 MNHEY and CDR2 SVGAGI. The CDR3 DNA reads as TGTGCCAGCAGGCCCATAGGGAAGATTAACTATGGCTACACCTTC. It yields the protein CASRPIGKINYGYTF.

This clonotype showed up just a few times. The chain carries TRBV18 and TRBJ2-7; TRBD2 might be the D (5 bases). The CDR3 covers 15 residues. Germline loops: CDR1 KGHSH, CDR2 LQKENI. Trimming removed 1 base at V and 6 bases at J, with 16 bases between. CDR3 in DNA: TGTGCCAGCTCACCACTTAGTGGTAGCGAGGGCGAGCAGTACTTC. This gives the protein CASSPLSGSEGEQYF.

This clonotype showed up just a few times. A much larger clone differs by one base, so this may be a read error. The chain couples TRBV5-6 to TRBJ2-1; tentatively, D is TRBD2 (6 bases). From germline, CDR1 is SGHDT and CDR2 YYEEEE. The CDR3 extends over 15 amino acids. V was shortened by 6 bases and J by 6 bases, with 19 bases between the two germline ends. CDR3 protein: CASTFQRARFNEQFF. CDR3 DNA sequence: TGTGCCAGCACCTTCCAGCGGGCCCGCTTCAATGAGCAGTTCTTC.